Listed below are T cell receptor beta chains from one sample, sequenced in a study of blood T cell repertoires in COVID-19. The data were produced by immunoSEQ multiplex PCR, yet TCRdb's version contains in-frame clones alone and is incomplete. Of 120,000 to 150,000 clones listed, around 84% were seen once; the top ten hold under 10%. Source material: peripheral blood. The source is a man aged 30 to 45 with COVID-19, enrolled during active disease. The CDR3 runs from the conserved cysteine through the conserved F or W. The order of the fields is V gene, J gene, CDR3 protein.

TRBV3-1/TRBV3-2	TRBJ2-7	CASSRGGKGEQYF
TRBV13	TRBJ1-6	CASSNRRGQGGASYNSPLHF
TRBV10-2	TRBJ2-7	CASSRSSYEQYF
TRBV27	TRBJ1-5	CASSSYGTSNQPQHF
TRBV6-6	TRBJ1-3	CASSTGFSGNTIYF
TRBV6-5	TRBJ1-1	CASSYPGQPTNTEAFF
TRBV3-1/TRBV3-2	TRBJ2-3	CASSQGFRGFEDTQYF
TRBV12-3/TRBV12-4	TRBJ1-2	CASSESRSYGYTF
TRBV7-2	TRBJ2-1	CASSLDGAGKTFF
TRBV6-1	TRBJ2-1	CASSARTSGEPNEQFF
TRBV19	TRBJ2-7	CASSIGGLGGYEQYF
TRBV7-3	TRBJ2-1	CASSLKFGLYNEQFF
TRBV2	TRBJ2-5	CASSAQGWETQYF
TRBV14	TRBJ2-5	CASSPHAGVGAETQYF
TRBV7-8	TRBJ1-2	CASSSGKGRGIDGYTF
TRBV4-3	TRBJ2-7	CASSQDRAGVEQYF
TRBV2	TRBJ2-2	CASQRTSGNTGELFF
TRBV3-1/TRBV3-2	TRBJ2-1	CASSQEGREIYNEQFF
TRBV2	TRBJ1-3	CASSATFSSGNTIYF
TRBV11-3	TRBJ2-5	CASSPGTSRQETQYF
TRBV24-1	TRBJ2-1	CATSDPGLAGPYNEQFF
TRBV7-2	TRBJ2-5	CASSLGAAGDQETQYF
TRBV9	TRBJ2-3	CASSPRTSGSTDTQYF
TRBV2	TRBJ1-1	CASSERGGLGEAFF
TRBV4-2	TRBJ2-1	CASSPDFSSYNEQFF
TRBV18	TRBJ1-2	CASSAQGPGANYGYTF
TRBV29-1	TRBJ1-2	CSVKTWAAANYGYTF
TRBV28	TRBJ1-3	CASSGMGSVLGNTIYF
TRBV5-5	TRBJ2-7	CASSGGSRREQYF
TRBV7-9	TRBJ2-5	CASSFGQGNGETQYF
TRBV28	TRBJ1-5	CASIPWQTSSNQPQHF
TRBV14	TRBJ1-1	CASSPVQGTMNTEAFF
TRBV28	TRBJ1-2	CASSLEQGPNYGYTF
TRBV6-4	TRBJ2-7	CASTRGLAFKPIYEQYF
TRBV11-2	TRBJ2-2	CASSLGRRMNTGELFF
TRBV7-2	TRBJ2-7	CASSLAAETRRGAEQYF
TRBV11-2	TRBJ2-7	CASSPEGRESTYEQYF
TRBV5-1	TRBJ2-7	CASSLATGAGAREQYF
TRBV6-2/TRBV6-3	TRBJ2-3	CASSPGLAESTDTQYF
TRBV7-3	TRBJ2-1	CASSPSGTSQFSSYNEQFF
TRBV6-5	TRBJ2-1	CASSPGFDNEQFF
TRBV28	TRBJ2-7	CASSWGTGVTYEQYF
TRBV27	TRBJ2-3	CASSIRTGSTDTQYF